Shown below are 28 T cell receptor beta chains from a single sample sequenced in a study of T cell changes during pregnancy in multiple sclerosis. Sequencing used immunoSEQ multiplex PCR; TCRdb keeps in-frame clones, though not all of them. The repertoire holds tens of thousands of clones, with 90% as singletons. This specimen consisted of peripheral blood, obtained in the third trimester of pregnancy. These receptors were taken from a female donor with multiple sclerosis, enrolled in a pregnancy study.

This clone was observed once. The CDR3 loop is CASSIRTGMEQYF. The CDR3 coding sequence is TGTGCCAGCAGTATTAGGACAGGCATGGAGCAGTACTTC. This chain uses TRBV6-5 with TRBJ2-7; 7 bases agree with TRBD1. The CDR3 runs 13 residues. Trimming took 5 bases from V and 7 from J; bases not matched to a gene: 8. CDR1 and CDR2 (germline): MNHEY, SVGAGI.

The rearrangement links TRBV29-1 to TRBJ1-2; 12 nucleotides agree with TRBD1. The V gene end was trimmed by 6 bases and the J gene end by 7 bases; junction bases not matched to a gene: 3. The germline V gene encodes CDR1 SQVTM and CDR2 ANQGSEA. CDR3 length: 12 residues. The CDR3 nucleotides read TGCAGCGTGAGGGGACAGGGGGCTGGCTACACCTTC. Residues: CSVRGQGAGYTF. Looking up the rest from reference TRBV29-1 and TRBJ1-2 gives the full variable domain: SAVISQKPSRDICQRGTSLTIQCQVDSQVTMMFWYRQQPGQSLTLIATANQGSEATYESGFVIDKFPISRPNLTFSTLTVSNMSPEDSSIYLCSVRGQGAGYTFGSGTRLTVV.

This clone was picked up one time. The chain uses TRBV6-1 and TRBJ1-1; TRBD1 aligns across 7 bases. The CDR3 covers 15 residues. With 6 bases clipped from V and 0 bases from J, the junction kept 7 bases outside the gene matches. Germline V lookup: CDR1 MNHNS, CDR2 SASEGT. The CDR3 sequence is CASRDRQGMNTEAFF. The CDR3 nucleotides read TGTGCCAGCAGAGATAGACAGGGAATGAACACTGAAGCTTTCTTT.

The gene calls are TRBV27 and TRBJ2-1, with 8 bases aligning to TRBD1. The CDR3 consists of 16 residues. V trimming: 5 bases; J trimming: 5 bases; junction bases outside the gene matches: 11. Looked up from germline, CDR1 is MNHEY and CDR2 is SMNVEV (reference sequence). CDR3 sequence reads: CASSGKQGVHHNEQFF. CDR3 bases: TGTGCCAGCAGTGGGAAACAGGGGGTACACCACAATGAGCAGTTCTTC.

This chain links TRBV5-1 with TRBJ1-2; the match to TRBD1 covers 7 bases. Per germline, CDR1 SGHRS and CDR2 YFSETQ. Germline trimming cut 2 bases from V and 2 bases from J; bases unmatched to any gene: 6. CDR3 length: 15 residues. The CDR3 DNA sequence: TGCGCCAGCAGCTTCTTCCTGACAGGGAACTATGGCTACACCTTC. Protein product: CASSFFLTGNYGYTF.

V gene TRBV19 combines with J gene TRBJ1-4, with 7 bases that match TRBD1. This CDR3 is 15 amino acids long. Trimming removed 3 bases from V and 8 bases from J; junction bases left unmatched: 9. Germline CDR1 is LNHDA and CDR2 is SQIVND (reference sequence). The DNA for the CDR3 is TGTGCCAGTAGTATGCACCAACAGGGGATGGAAAAACTGTTTTTT. Protein: CASSMHQQGMEKLFF.

The rearrangement joins TRBV27 to TRBJ1-1; D unclear. Trimming took off 6 bases at V and 1 base at J, with 15 bases between the two ends. The CDR3 length is 15 residues. Germline assignment: CDR1 MNHEY and CDR2 SMNVEV (reference sequence). The CDR3 is CASRAEWPGNTEAFF. The CDR3 DNA sequence: TGTGCCAGCAGGGCCGAGTGGCCAGGGAACACTGAAGCTTTCTTT.

The chain recombines TRBV4-1 with TRBJ2-4; tentative D call: TRBD2 (6 bases). Trimming removed 0 bases from V and 1 base from J, with 16 bases in between. Looked up from germline, CDR1 is MGHRA and CDR2 is YSYEKL. The CDR3 has 18 residues. In DNA form, the CDR3 reads TGCGCCAGCAGCCAAGAAGTGTGGAGGGATTCGGCCAAAAACATTCAGTACTTC. This sequence encodes CASSQEVWRDSAKNIQYF.

V and J are TRBV7-6 and TRBJ2-3; 8 bases are a match to TRBD2. Trimming at V came to 5 bases and at J to 1 base, leaving 5 bases not matched to a gene. The CDR3 spans 15 residues. The germline CDR1 and CDR2 sequences are SGHVS and FNYEAQ. CDR3 in amino acids: CASSLSGSRTDTQYF. CDR3 sequence (DNA): TGTGCCAGCAGCCTCAGCGGGAGTCGCACAGATACGCAGTATTTT.

This clone was recorded once. This sequence joins TRBV29-1 and TRBJ2-7; 8 bases line up with TRBD2. The germline V gene encodes CDR1 SQVTM and CDR2 ANQGSEA. The CDR3 contains 15 residues. V lost 1 base to trimming and J lost 3 bases; unmatched junction nucleotides: 8. As DNA, the CDR3 is TGCAGCGTTGAAGCGTCCACTAGCGGTTACTACGAGCAGTACTTC. Protein sequence: CSVEASTSGYYEQYF.

The chain carries TRBV5-1 and TRBJ1-1, with a tentative D call TRBD1 (6 bases). Germline V gene data show CDR1 as SGHRS and CDR2 as YFSETQ. Trimming removed 0 bases from V and 5 bases from J, with 14 bases in between. The CDR3 length is 15 residues. CDR3 in amino acids: CASSLDGGYWTEAFF. The DNA for the CDR3 is TGCGCCAGCAGCTTGGATGGGGGCTACTGGACTGAAGCTTTCTTT.

The chain joins TRBV7-8 to TRBJ2-3; 11 bases are a match to TRBD2. V dropped 1 base and J dropped 5; count of bases not matched to a gene: 5. The CDR3 has 16 residues. The germline V gene encodes CDR1 SGHVS and CDR2 FQNEAQ. The CDR3 DNA sequence: TGTGCCAGCAGCTTAGTAGCGGGGGGGGGCTTAGATACGCAGTATTTT. Translating it yields CASSLVAGGGLDTQYF.

The DNA of the CDR3 is TGTGCCAGCAGCTTGTCTCGTGCAGGTAGCTCCTACGAGCAGTACTTC. Amino acids: CASSLSRAGSSYEQYF. The chain has TRBV5-5 and TRBJ2-7, with unresolved D. Germline CDR1 SGHKS, CDR2 YYEKEE (reference sequence). Trimming took off 1 base at V and 0 bases at J, with 14 bases between the two ends. The CDR3 contains 16 residues.

DNA for the CDR3: TGTGCCAGCAGCCACCGAGCAGGAGGGGCCAACGTCCTGACTTTC. It codes for CASSHRAGGANVLTF. This sequence joins TRBV7-9 and TRBJ2-6; D ambiguous. Germline V gives CDR1 SEHNR, CDR2 FQNEAQ (reference sequence). The V and J ends lost 5 bases and 4 bases respectively, with 12 bases between them. The CDR3 runs to 15 residues.

This CDR3 is CASSLSRVDNSPLHF. The CDR3 bases are TGTGCCAGCAGCTTATCTCGGGTGGATAATTCACCCCTCCACTTT. The chain carries TRBV7-8 and TRBJ1-6, with D hard to call. Germline V gene sequence: CDR1 SGHVS, CDR2 FQNEAQ. The CDR3 is 15 amino acids. Trimming cost V 2 bases and J 5 bases, with 10 bases left between them.

The chain carries TRBV4-3 and TRBJ2-6; TRBD1 is a possible D gene (5 bases). Per germline, CDR1 LGHNA and CDR2 YSLEER. V was pared by 4 bases and J by 0 bases, with 19 bases between. The CDR3 consists of 19 residues. CDR3 region: CASSPLFLGLSSGANVLTF. CDR3 bases: TGCGCCAGCAGCCCCCTGTTTTTGGGGCTAAGCTCTGGGGCCAACGTCCTGACTTTC.

The rearrangement uses TRBV5-6 and TRBJ1-5, with 8 bases identical to TRBD1. The CDR3 is 15 amino acids. After removal of 2 bases from V and 2 bases from J, the junction contained 3 bases not matched to a gene. Germline V gene sequence: CDR1 SGHDT, CDR2 YYEEEE. The CDR3 coding sequence is TGTGCCAGCAGCTTTGGGACAGGTCGCAATCAGCCCCAGCATTTT. It specifies CASSFGTGRNQPQHF.

This clone has just a few counts. This chain joins TRBV6-5 and TRBJ1-2; TRBD1 matches 7 bases. This CDR3 contains 14 residues. J gave up 0 bases and V 7 bases, and 5 bases lay outside the gene matches. Germline V CDR1 and CDR2: MNHEY, SVGAGI. CDR3 bases: TGTGCCAGCACCAGGACAGGTGCTAACTATGGCTACACCTTC. The encoded protein is CASTRTGANYGYTF.

The J gene is TRBJ2-3, the V gene TRBV5-4, with 8 positions matching TRBD2. V gave up 5 bases and J gave up 2 bases; unmatched junction bases: 7. Germline CDR1 is SGHNT and CDR2 is YYREEE (reference sequence). The CDR3 is 15 amino acids. CDR3 residues: CASRPTSGDTDTQYF. CDR3 sequence (DNA): TGTGCCAGCAGACCCACTAGCGGAGACACAGATACGCAGTATTTT.

About this clone itself: The junction does not match germline at one end; this may be a read error. CDR3 DNA: TGTGCCAGCAGCTTAGAGGTGCCGGGGATGAATACTGAAGCTTTCTTT. Protein product: CASSLEVPGMNTEAFF. The J gene is TRBJ1-1, the V gene TRBV7-6; D unclear. There are 16 residues in the CDR3. Germline assignment: CDR1 SGHVS and CDR2 FNYEAQ.

This clone was seen only once. The rearrangement links TRBV19 to TRBJ2-3; TRBD2 matches 8 bases. J lost 0 bases, V lost 10 bases, and 12 bases had no gene match. The CDR3 runs 16 residues. Germline CDR1 is LNHDA and CDR2 is SQIVND (reference sequence). Written as DNA, the CDR3 is TGTGCCACCACCTTCGGCGGGAGGCCTAGCACAGATACGCAGTATTTT. Translation gives CATTFGGRPSTDTQYF.

The rearrangement uses TRBV7-6 and TRBJ2-3, with D possibly TRBD2 on 5 matching bases. Germline CDR1 is SGHVS and CDR2 is FNYEAQ. This CDR3 is built from 17 residues. V was clipped by 5 bases and J by 0 bases, with 18 bases between them. The CDR3 sequence is CASSQRAPSVSTDTQYF. As DNA, the CDR3 is TGTGCCAGCAGCCAGAGGGCCCCGTCGGTTAGCACAGATACGCAGTATTTT.

The CDR3 nucleotides read TGTGCCAGCAGCTTGGCAGGGACATATGGCTACACCTTC. It specifies CASSLAGTYGYTF. The J gene is TRBJ1-2, the V gene TRBV5-6; weak D call: TRBD1 (6 bases). Trimming left V 0 bases short and J 5 bases short, with 8 bases between. Germline assignment: CDR1 SGHDT and CDR2 YYEEEE. This CDR3 comprises 13 residues.

The chain employs TRBV4-2 and TRBJ2-1; 8 nucleotides align to TRBD2. The ends lost 0 bases at V and 6 bases at J; junction bases unmatched: 4. The CDR3 is 15 residues long. Per the germline V gene, CDR1 is LGHNA and CDR2 is YNFKEQ. CDR3 DNA: TGTGCCAGCAGCCAAGATTTCGGGAGGGCCAATGAGCAGTTCTTC. It yields the protein CASSQDFGRANEQFF.

This clone was seen once. The J gene is TRBJ2-3, the V gene TRBV6-1; D ambiguous. Germline V gene sequence: CDR1 MNHNS, CDR2 SASEGT. The CDR3 consists of 15 residues. Trimming cost V 2 bases and J 0 bases, with 9 bases left between them. This CDR3 is CASSELRPSTDTQYF. In DNA form, the CDR3 reads TGTGCCAGCAGTGAACTGCGGCCGAGCACAGATACGCAGTATTTT.

The chain couples TRBV2 to TRBJ2-1; 7 positions agree with TRBD1. The V gene end was trimmed by 4 bases and the J gene end by 2 bases; junction bases not matched to a gene: 23. The CDR3 spans 21 residues. Germline lookup yields CDR1 SNHLY and CDR2 FYNNEI. The CDR3 loop reads CASSGLMERGHRPGTYNEQFF. The CDR3 nucleotides read TGTGCCAGCAGTGGGTTAATGGAAAGGGGGCACCGGCCGGGAACCTACAATGAGCAGTTCTTC.

V gene TRBV4-2 combines with J gene TRBJ2-2; 16 bases fit TRBD2. The V segment lost 4 bases and the J segment 3 bases; nucleotides outside the gene matches: 11. Per germline, CDR1 LGHNA and CDR2 YNFKEQ. The CDR3 consists of 20 residues. The CDR3 sequence is CASSRSSGTSGGGYTGELFF. CDR3 sequence (DNA): TGTGCCAGCAGCCGATCCTCCGGGACTAGCGGGGGGGGGTACACCGGGGAGCTGTTTTTT.

This chain joins TRBV9 and TRBJ2-3; 10 bases are a match to TRBD1. This CDR3 is built from 15 residues. V shed 5 bases, J shed 4 bases, and the junction held 7 bases outside the gene matches. Germline lookup yields CDR1 SGDLS and CDR2 YYNGEE. The chain's CDR3 is CASSRTGGQADTQYF. The CDR3 nucleotides read TGTGCCAGCAGTAGGACAGGGGGTCAGGCAGATACGCAGTATTTT.